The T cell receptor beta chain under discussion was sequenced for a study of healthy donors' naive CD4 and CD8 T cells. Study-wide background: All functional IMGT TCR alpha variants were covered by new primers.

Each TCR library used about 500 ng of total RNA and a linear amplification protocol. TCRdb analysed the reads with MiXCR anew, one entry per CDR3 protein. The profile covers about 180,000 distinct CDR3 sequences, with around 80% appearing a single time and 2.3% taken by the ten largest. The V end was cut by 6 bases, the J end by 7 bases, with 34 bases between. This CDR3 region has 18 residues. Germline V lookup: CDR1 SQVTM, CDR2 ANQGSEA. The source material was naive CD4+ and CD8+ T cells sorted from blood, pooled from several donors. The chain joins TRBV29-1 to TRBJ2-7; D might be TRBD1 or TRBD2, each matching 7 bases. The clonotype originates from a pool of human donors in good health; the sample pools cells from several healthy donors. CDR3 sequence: CSVYGGTVFNTNPWEQYF. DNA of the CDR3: TGCAGCGTGTACGGGGGGACAGTTTTCAACACTAACCCCTGGGAGCAGTACTTC.